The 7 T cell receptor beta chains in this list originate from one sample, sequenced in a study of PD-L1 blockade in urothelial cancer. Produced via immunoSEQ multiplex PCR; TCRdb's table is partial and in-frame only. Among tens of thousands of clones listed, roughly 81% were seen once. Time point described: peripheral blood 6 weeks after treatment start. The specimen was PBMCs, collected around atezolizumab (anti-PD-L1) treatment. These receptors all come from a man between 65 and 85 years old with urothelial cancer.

CDR3: CASSFVRGDTGELFF. The CDR3 nucleotides are TGTGCCAGCAGCTTTGTGCGCGGGGACACCGGGGAGCTGTTTTTT. V gene TRBV5-8 combines with J gene TRBJ2-2, with D maybe TRBD2 (6 bases). CDR3 length: 15 residues. V was trimmed by 2 bases and J by 3 bases, leaving 11 bases between them. The V gene's germline CDR1 is SGHTS and CDR2 YDEGEE. The complete variable domain, with remaining parts taken from reference TRBV5-8 and TRBJ2-2, reads EAGVTQSPTHLIKTRGQQATLRCSPISGHTSVYWYQQALGLGLQFLLWYDEGEERNRGNFPPRFSGRQFPNYSSELNVNALELEDSALYLCASSFVRGDTGELFFGEGSRLTVL.

CDR3 sequence reads: CASIDRVSQPQHF. CDR3 nucleotide sequence: TGTGCCAGCATCGACAGGGTTAGTCAGCCCCAGCATTTT. The genes are TRBV6-6 and TRBJ1-5, with TRBD1 matching over 7 bases. CDR3 size: 13 residues. V dropped 7 bases and J dropped 6; count of bases not matched to a gene: 6. Germline V gene sequence: CDR1 MNHNY, CDR2 SVGAGI (reference sequence).

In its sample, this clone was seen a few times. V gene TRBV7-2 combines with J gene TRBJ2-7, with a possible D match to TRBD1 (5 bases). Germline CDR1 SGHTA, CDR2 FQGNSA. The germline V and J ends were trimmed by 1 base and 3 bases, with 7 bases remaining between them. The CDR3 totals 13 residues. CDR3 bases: TGTGCCAGCAGCTTAGGACAGAACTACGAGCAGTACTTC. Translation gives CASSLGQNYEQYF.

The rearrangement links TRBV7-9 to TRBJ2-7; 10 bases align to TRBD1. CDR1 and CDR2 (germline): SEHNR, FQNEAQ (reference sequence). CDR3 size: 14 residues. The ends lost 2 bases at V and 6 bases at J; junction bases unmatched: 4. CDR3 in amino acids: CASSLSGTGVEQYF. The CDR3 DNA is TGTGCCAGCAGCTTATCCGGGACAGGGGTCGAGCAGTACTTC.

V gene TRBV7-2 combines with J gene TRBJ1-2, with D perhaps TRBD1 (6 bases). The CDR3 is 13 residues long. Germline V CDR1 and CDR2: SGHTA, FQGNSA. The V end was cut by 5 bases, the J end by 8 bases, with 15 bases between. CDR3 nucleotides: TGTGCCAGCAGCCTGCAGGGGTCGGGGGGCTACACCTTC. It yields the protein CASSLQGSGGYTF.

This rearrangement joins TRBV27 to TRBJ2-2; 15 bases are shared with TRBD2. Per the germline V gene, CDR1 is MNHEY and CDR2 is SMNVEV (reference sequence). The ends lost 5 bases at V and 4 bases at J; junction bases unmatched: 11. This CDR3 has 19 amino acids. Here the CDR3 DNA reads TGTGCCAGCAGTCCACGGACTAGCGGGAGGGGAGGGGGCACCGGGGAGCTGTTTTTT. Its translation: CASSPRTSGRGGGTGELFF.

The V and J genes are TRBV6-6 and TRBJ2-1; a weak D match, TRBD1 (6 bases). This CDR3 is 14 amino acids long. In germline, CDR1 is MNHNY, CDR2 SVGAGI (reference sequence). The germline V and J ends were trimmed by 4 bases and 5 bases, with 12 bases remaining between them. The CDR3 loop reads CASSFRQEDNEQFF. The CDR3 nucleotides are TGTGCCAGCAGTTTCAGACAGGAAGACAATGAGCAGTTCTTC.